This TCR beta chain appears in the sequencing data of a study of blood T cell repertoires in COVID-19. Study at large: Specimens from acute and convalescent COVID-19 originated in the United States, Italy and Spain. In each case, the material was cDNA or gDNA derived from T cells, B-cell-depleted T cells, or PBMCs.

Cohort 3 recovered donors had two negative PCRs, clearance, or symptom resolution. As processed by the authors: Reference gene primer amplification gave estimated nucleated cell counts. Sequenced by immunoSEQ multiplex PCR; TCRdb stores in-frame clones only, minus some. V, J and clone size are those of that table, while D and trimming were read from the DNA. The sample contains 400,000 to 450,000 clones, more than 80% of which appear only once. Germline values: CDR1 SGHDT, CDR2 YYEEEE. The CDR3 totals 13 residues. The V end lost 4 bases, the J end lost 1 base, and 7 bases lay between the germline ends.

The sample taken for sequencing was PBMCs or T cells enriched from blood (not recorded which). The clonotype was recovered from a man aged 25 to 45 who had recovered from COVID-19. The V call is TRBV5-6, the J call TRBJ2-3, with D unresolved. The CDR3 spells CASSRAGTDTQYF. The CDR3 bases are TGTGCCAGCAGCCGCGCCGGCACAGATACGCAGTATTTT.